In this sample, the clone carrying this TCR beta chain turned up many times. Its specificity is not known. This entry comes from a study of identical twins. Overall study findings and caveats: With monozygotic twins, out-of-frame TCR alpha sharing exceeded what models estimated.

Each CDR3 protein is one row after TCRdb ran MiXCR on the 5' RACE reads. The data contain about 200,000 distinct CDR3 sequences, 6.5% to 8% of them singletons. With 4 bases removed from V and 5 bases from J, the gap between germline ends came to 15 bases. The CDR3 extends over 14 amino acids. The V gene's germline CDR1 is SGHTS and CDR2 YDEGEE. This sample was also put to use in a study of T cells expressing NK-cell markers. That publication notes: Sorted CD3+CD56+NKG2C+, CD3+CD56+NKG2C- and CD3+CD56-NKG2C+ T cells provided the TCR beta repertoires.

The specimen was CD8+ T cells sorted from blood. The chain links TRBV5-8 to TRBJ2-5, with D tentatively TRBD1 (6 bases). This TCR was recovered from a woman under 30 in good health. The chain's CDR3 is CASSPPRGWETQYF. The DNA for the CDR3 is TGTGCCAGCAGCCCACCCAGGGGATGGGAGACCCAGTACTTC. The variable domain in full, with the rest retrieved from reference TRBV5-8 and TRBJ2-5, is EAGVTQSPTHLIKTRGQQATLRCSPISGHTSVYWYQQALGLGLQFLLWYDEGEERNRGNFPPRFSGRQFPNYSSELNVNALELEDSALYLCASSPPRGWETQYFGPGTRLLVL.